This T cell receptor (beta chain) was sequenced in a study of cytomegalovirus exposure and HLA in healthy donors. A note on this clone: The antigen is not known.

Overall study findings and caveats: With further analysis later on, most CMV-associated TCR beta chains appeared HLA-restricted.

The PCR had 60 Vbeta and 13 Jbeta primers. Method: immunoSEQ multiplex PCR; TCRdb's copy keeps in-frame clones and lacks some. The sample shows 170,000 or so clones, 75% to 90% of them seen only once. The V end lost 2 bases, the J end lost 0 bases, and 14 bases lay between the germline ends. The V gene's germline CDR1 is MGHRA and CDR2 YSYEKL. This CDR3 has 16 amino acids. This receptor was identified in a man in his thirties or forties in good health and CMV-seropositive. Sequencing used PBMCs. This chain links TRBV4-1 with TRBJ2-7, with D tentatively TRBD1 (5 bases). CDR3 nucleotide sequence: TGCGCCAGCAGCCAACCGGACACTCTTCGCTCCTACGAGCAGTACTTC. Amino acids: CASSQPDTLRSYEQYF.